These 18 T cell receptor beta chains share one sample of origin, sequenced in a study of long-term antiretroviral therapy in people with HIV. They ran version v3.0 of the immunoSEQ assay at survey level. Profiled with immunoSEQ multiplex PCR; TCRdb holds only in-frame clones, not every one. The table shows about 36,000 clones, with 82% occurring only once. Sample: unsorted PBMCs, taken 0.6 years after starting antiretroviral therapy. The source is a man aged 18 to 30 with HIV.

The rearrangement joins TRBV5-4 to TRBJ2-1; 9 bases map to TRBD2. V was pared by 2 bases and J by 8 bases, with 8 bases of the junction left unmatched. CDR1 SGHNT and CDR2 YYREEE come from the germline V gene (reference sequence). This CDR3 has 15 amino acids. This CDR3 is CASSFSSGRGHEQFF. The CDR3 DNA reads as TGTGCCAGCAGCTTTAGTAGCGGGAGAGGTCATGAGCAGTTCTTC. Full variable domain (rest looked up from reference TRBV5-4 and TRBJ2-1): ETGVTQSPTHLIKTRGQQVTLRCSSQSGHNTVSWYQQALGQGPQFIFQYYREEENGRGNFPPRFSGLQFPNYSSELNVNALELDDSALYLCASSFSSGRGHEQFFGPGTRLTVL.

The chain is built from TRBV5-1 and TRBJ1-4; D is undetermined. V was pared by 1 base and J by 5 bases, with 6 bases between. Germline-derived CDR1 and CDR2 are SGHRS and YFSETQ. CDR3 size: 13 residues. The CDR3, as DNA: TGCGCCAGCAGCTTGAGTCCGAATGAAAAACTGTTTTTT. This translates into CASSLSPNEKLFF.

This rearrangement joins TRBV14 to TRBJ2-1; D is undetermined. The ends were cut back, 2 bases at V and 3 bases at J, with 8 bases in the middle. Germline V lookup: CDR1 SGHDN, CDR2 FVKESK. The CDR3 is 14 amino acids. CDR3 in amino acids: CASSQSMGYNEQFF. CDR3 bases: TGTGCCAGCAGCCAATCCATGGGCTACAATGAGCAGTTCTTC.

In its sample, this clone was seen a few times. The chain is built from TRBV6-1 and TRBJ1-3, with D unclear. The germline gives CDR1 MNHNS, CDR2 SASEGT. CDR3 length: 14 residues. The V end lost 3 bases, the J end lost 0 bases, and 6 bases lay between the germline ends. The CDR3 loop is CASSEGISGNTIYF. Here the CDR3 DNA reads TGTGCCAGCAGTGAGGGGATCTCTGGAAACACCATATATTTT.

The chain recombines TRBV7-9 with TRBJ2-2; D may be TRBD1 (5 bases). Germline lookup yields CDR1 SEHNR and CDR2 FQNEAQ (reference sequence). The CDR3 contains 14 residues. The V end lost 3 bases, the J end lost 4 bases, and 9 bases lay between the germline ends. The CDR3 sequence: CASSFWGFTGELFF. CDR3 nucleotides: TGTGCCAGCAGCTTTTGGGGCTTCACCGGGGAGCTGTTTTTT.

The CDR3 reads CASSIWQDDNEQFF. In nucleotides, the CDR3 is TGTGCCAGTAGTATATGGCAGGATGACAATGAGCAGTTCTTC. The rearrangement links TRBV19 to TRBJ2-1; no clear D gene. The V and J ends lost 2 bases and 5 bases respectively, with 10 bases between them. The CDR3 is 14 residues long. Germline V gene data show CDR1 as LNHDA and CDR2 as SQIVND (reference sequence).

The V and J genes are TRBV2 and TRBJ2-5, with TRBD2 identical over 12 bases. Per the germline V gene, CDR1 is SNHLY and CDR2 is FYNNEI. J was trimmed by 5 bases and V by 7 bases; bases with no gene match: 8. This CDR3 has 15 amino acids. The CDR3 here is CASTASGRVGETQYF. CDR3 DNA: TGTGCCAGCACCGCTAGCGGGAGGGTGGGTGAGACCCAGTACTTC.

CDR3 in amino acids: CASSLAGMGTDTQYF. In DNA form, the CDR3 reads TGTGCCAGCAGTCTAGCGGGTATGGGCACAGATACGCAGTATTTT. The V call is TRBV6-4, the J call TRBJ2-3, with 8 nucleotides matching TRBD2. This CDR3 comprises 15 residues. J was trimmed by 1 base and V by 5 bases; bases with no gene match: 5. CDR1 MRHNA and CDR2 SNTAGT come from the germline V gene.

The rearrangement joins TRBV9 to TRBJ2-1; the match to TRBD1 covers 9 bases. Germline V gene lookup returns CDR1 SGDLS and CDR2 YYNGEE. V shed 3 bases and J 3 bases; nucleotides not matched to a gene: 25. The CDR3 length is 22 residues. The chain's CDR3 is CASSGGQGREEGPITRYNEQFF. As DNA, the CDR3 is TGTGCCAGCAGCGGTGGACAGGGGAGGGAGGAGGGCCCCATCACCCGCTACAATGAGCAGTTCTTC.

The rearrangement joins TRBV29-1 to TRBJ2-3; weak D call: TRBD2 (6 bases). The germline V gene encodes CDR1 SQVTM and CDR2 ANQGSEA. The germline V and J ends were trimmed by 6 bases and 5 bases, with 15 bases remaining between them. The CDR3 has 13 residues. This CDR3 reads CSVRRVSEDTQYF. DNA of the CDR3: TGCAGCGTGAGGAGGGTCTCAGAAGATACGCAGTATTTT.

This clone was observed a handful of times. The CDR3 loop is CASRGEGLNTDTQYF. In DNA, the CDR3 is TGTGCCAGCAGAGGGGAGGGACTTAACACAGATACGCAGTATTTT. V usage is TRBV2 and J usage is TRBJ2-3, with 7 bases fitting TRBD2. With 6 bases clipped from V and 2 bases from J, the junction kept 8 bases outside the gene matches. Germline loops: CDR1 SNHLY, CDR2 FYNNEI. The CDR3 is 15 amino acids.

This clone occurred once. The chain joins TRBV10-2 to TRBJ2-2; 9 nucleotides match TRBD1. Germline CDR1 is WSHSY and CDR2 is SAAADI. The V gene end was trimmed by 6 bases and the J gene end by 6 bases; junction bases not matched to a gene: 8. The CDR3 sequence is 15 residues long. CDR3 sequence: CASRDTGGEAGELFF. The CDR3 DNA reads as TGCGCCAGCAGAGATACAGGGGGCGAGGCCGGGGAGCTGTTTTTT.

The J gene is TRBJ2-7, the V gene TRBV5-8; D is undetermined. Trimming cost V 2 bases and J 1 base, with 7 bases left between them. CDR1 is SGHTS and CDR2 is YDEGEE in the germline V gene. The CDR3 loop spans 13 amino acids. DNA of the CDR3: TGTGCCAGCAGCTTTAGGAGATCCTACGAGCAGTACTTC. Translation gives CASSFRRSYEQYF. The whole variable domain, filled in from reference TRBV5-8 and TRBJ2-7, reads EAGVTQSPTHLIKTRGQQATLRCSPISGHTSVYWYQQALGLGLQFLLWYDEGEERNRGNFPPRFSGRQFPNYSSELNVNALELEDSALYLCASSFRRSYEQYFGPGTRLTVT.

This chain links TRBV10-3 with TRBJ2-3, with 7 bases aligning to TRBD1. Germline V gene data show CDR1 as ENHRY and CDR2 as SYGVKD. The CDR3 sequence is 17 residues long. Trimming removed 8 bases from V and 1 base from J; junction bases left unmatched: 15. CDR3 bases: TGTGCCATCGCGAGGGGGCGTCTCCCCCTAGGCACAGATACGCAGTATTTT. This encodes CAIARGRLPLGTDTQYF.

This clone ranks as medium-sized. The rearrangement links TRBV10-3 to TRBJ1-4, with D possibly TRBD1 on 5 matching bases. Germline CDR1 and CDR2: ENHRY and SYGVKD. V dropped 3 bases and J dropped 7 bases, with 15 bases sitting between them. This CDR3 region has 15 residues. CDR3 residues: CAISDVGAFGEKLFF. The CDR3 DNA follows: TGTGCCATCAGTGATGTAGGGGCGTTTGGTGAAAAACTGTTTTTT.

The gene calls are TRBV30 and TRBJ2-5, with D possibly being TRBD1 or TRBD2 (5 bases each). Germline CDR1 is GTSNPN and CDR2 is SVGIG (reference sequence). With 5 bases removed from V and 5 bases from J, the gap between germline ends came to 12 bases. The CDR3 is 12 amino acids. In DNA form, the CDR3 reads TGTGCCTGGGGGGGACGGCAGGAGACCCAGTACTTC. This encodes CAWGGRQETQYF.

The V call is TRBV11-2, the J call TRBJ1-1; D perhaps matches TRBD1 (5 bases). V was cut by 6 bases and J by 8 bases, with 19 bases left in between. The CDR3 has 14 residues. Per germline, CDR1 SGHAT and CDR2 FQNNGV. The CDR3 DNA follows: TGTGCCAGCAGTTTCGCCCGGGGCCGCTCCGAAGCTTTCTTT. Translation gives CASSFARGRSEAFF.

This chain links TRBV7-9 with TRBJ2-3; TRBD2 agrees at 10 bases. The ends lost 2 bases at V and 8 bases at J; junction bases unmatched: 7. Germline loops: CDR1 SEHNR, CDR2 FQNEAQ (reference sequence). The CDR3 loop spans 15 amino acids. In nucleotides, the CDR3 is TGTGCCAGCAGCTTATATGGGACTAGCGACGCTACGCAGTATTTT. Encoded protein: CASSLYGTSDATQYF.